The clone carrying this T cell receptor beta chain was observed once. The junction had 4 bases not matched to a gene; V was cut back by 6 bases and J by 4 bases. The germline V gene has CDR1 MDHEN and CDR2 SYDVKM. This CDR3 comprises 13 residues. The sample belongs to a study of blood T cell repertoires in COVID-19. Study context: Spain, Italy and the United States supplied samples that represented acute and convalescent COVID-19.

The authors' processing: Amplification of reference gene primers was used by the study to estimate nucleated cell counts. Sequencing was performed with immunoSEQ multiplex PCR; in TCRdb, only in-frame clones are kept and a portion is missing. That table gives V, J and clone size, and the DNA gave D and trimming. The sample comprises about 250,000 clones, nearly 90% of which are singletons, and 3% rests with the top ten. Sample: peripheral blood. The chain joins TRBV28 to TRBJ2-7; TRBD1 matches at 9 bases. The sequence was obtained from a man between 18 and 29 years old with active or convalescent COVID-19. CDR3: CASRGQGLYEQYF. CDR3 coding DNA: TGTGCCAGCAGGGGACAGGGCTTGTACGAGCAGTACTTC.